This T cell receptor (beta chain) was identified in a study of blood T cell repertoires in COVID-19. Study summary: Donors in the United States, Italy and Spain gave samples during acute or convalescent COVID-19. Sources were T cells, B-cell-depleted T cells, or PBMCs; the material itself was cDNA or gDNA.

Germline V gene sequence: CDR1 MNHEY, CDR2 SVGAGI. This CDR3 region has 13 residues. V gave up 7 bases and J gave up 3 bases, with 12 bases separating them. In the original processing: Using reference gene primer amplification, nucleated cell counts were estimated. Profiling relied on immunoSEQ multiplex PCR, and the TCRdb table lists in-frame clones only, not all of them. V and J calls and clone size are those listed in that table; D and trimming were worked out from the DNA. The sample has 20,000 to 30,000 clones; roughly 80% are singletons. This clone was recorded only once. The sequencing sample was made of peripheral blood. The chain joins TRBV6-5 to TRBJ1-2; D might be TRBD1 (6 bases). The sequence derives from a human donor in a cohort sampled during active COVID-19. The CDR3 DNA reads TGTGCCAGCACTTCTAACAGGGACTATGGCTACACCTTC. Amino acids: CASTSNRDYGYTF.